This entry features one T cell receptor (beta chain) sequence. The antigen is undetermined. Trimming cost V 1 base and J 6 bases; bases outside gene matches: 4. Germline lookup yields CDR1 SGHRS and CDR2 YFSETQ. This CDR3 contains 16 residues. The data were obtained in a study of cytomegalovirus exposure and HLA in healthy donors. Study results and caveats: Despite most TCR sequences being rare, some public TCRs occurred in many donors. Within an earlier analysis, most TCR beta V segments proved productive either about 87% or about 30% of the time. When presence/absence was analysed, sequencing depth was taken to be roughly uniform across donors. In a later analysis, V- and J-gene trimming of beta chains associated with a DCLRE1C missense variant, replicated independently.

Use of 60 Vbeta and 13 Jbeta primers characterized the PCR. The protocol was immunoSEQ multiplex PCR, while the TCRdb copy is restricted to in-frame clones and leaves out a portion. Altogether roughly 200,000 clones are present, over 75% being singletons, with the ten largest covering about 2.4%. The TCR sequence derives from a man in his sixties in good health and CMV-seronegative. The material sequenced was PBMCs. The chain links TRBV5-1 to TRBJ1-6; 10 nucleotides line up with TRBD1. In DNA form, the CDR3 reads TGCGCCAGCAGCTTGTCGGGACAGGGGTCTAATTCACCCCTCCACTTT. Protein: CASSLSGQGSNSPLHF.